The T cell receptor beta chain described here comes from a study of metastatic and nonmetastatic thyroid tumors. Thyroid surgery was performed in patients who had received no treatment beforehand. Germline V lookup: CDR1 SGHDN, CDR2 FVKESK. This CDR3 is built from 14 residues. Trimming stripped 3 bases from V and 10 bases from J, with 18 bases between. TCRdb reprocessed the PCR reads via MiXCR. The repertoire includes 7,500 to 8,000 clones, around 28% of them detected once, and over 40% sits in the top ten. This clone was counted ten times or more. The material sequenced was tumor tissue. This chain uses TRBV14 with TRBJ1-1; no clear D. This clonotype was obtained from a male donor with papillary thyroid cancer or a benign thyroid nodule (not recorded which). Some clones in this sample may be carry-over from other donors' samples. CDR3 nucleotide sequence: TGTGCCAGCAGCCACCCATGGGGAGGAGGAGTAGCTTTCTTT. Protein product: CASSHPWGGGVAFF.